Shown below are 16 T cell receptor beta chains from a single sample sequenced in a study of molecular identifiers for immune sequencing clone quantification. Each CDR3 protein is one row after TCRdb ran MiXCR on the PCR reads. There are under 800,000 distinct CDR3 sequences in the sample; roughly 25% occur only once, and approximately 0.75% lies in the top ten. The sample consisted of naive CD8+ T cells from blood, with Jurkat cell RNA spiked in. Specified subset: FACS-sorted CD8+CD4-CCR7+CD45RA+ naive T cells. The origin of the receptors is a human donor in good health. Some libraries in this study had Jurkat cell RNA spiked in.

A word on this clonotype: Being one base from a much bigger clone, this may be a read error. The CDR3 region is CASSQQTVHPYEQYF. CDR3 bases: TGCGCCAGCAGCCAACAGACAGTGCATCCCTACGAGCAGTACTTC. This chain joins TRBV4-1 and TRBJ2-7; tentatively, D is TRBD1 (5 bases). In germline, CDR1 is MGHRA, CDR2 YSYEKL. The CDR3 length is 15 residues. Trimming pared 2 bases from V and 2 bases from J, leaving 13 bases between.

This clonotype was counted ten times or more. The gene calls are TRBV2 and TRBJ2-3; D call uncertain. The CDR3 covers 15 residues. Germline CDR1 reads SNHLY; CDR2 reads FYNNEI. The V end was cut by 2 bases, the J end by 4 bases, with 13 bases between. The CDR3 DNA reads TGTGCCAGCAGTGAAAAAAGGCTGGTCGCAGATACGCAGTATTTT. This gives the protein CASSEKRLVADTQYF.

This clonotype appeared many times. This sequence joins TRBV11-2 and TRBJ2-1; D may correspond to TRBD1 or TRBD2 (5 bases each). The V end lost 4 bases, the J end lost 0 bases, and 19 bases lay between the germline ends. Germline V gives CDR1 SGHAT, CDR2 FQNNGV. The CDR3 has 18 residues. The CDR3 loop is CASSSPPGAHSSYNEQFF. The DNA of the CDR3 is TGTGCCAGCAGCTCGCCCCCCGGGGCCCATAGCTCCTACAATGAGCAGTTCTTC.

This clonotype was counted only a few times. The V and J genes are TRBV7-2 and TRBJ2-7; D is possibly TRBD2 (6 bases). Germline CDR1 is SGHTA and CDR2 is FQGNSA. The CDR3 loop spans 17 amino acids. Deletions cut 0 bases from V and 3 bases from J, with 18 bases between. The CDR3 coding sequence is TGTGCCAGCAGCTTAGCGGCGGAGGGGCTAGCGAACTACGAGCAGTACTTC. It yields the protein CASSLAAEGLANYEQYF.

The V gene is TRBV27, the J gene TRBJ2-1, with D unresolved. V dropped 2 bases and J dropped 7 bases, with 9 bases sitting between them. The CDR3 runs to 13 residues. Germline loops: CDR1 MNHEY, CDR2 SMNVEV (reference sequence). In DNA form, the CDR3 reads TGTGCCAGCAGTTTAACAGCCACGAATGAGCAGTTCTTC. This sequence encodes CASSLTATNEQFF.

This clonotype was seen ten or more times. This chain joins TRBV7-9 and TRBJ2-7, with a possible D match to TRBD1 (5 bases). The germline V gene encodes CDR1 SEHNR and CDR2 FQNEAQ (reference sequence). The CDR3 loop spans 14 amino acids. Trimming pared 5 bases from V and 3 bases from J, leaving 14 bases between. CDR3 in DNA: TGTGCCAGCAGCGCCCCAGACAGAGTCTACGAGCAGTACTTC. Translated: CASSAPDRVYEQYF.

This clonotype was counted ten times or more. The chain recombines TRBV5-8 with TRBJ2-3; no definite D call. Trimming took 2 bases from V and 3 from J, leaving 10 bases between them. The CDR3 covers 14 residues. Looked up from germline, CDR1 is SGHTS and CDR2 is YDEGEE. CDR3 region: CASSFSPTTDTQYF. The CDR3 coding sequence is TGTGCCAGCAGCTTTTCTCCAACTACAGATACGCAGTATTTT.

This clonotype was observed many times. This chain links TRBV7-2 with TRBJ2-7; 7 bases are a match to TRBD2. The CDR3 covers 15 residues. Unmatched junction bases numbered 9, after V lost 3 bases and J lost 4 bases. The germline gives CDR1 SGHTA, CDR2 FQGNSA. CDR3 amino acids: CASSLSPGRVYEQYF. In nucleotides, the CDR3 is TGTGCCAGCAGCTTGAGTCCAGGGAGGGTTTACGAGCAGTACTTC.

To note about this clonotype: At one end, the junction sequence differs from germline, possibly due to a read error. The chain has TRBV5-1 and TRBJ2-3; D may be TRBD2 (5 bases). The length of the CDR3 is 15 residues. Germline V lookup: CDR1 SGHRS, CDR2 YFSETQ. The CDR3 DNA reads TGCGCCAGCAGCTTGGCCGGGCTGGAGGCGGATACGCCGTCTTTT. Protein: CASSLAGLEADTPSF.

This clonotype was seen many times. The chain combines TRBV30 with TRBJ1-1, with 9 bases lining up with TRBD1. V trimming: 2 bases; J trimming: 0 bases; junction bases outside the gene matches: 7. The V gene's germline CDR1 is GTSNPN and CDR2 SVGIG (reference sequence). This CDR3 contains 16 residues. Written as DNA, the CDR3 is TGTGCCTGGAGTCTCCGGGACAGGGTTATGAACACTGAAGCTTTCTTT. It encodes CAWSLRDRVMNTEAFF.

This clonotype occurred once. An end of the junction does not agree with germline; a read error may underlie this. The chain couples TRBV20-1 to TRBJ2-5; 9 bases are shared with TRBD2. CDR1 and CDR2 (germline): DFQATT, SNEGSKA (reference sequence). CDR3 length: 13 residues. The CDR3: CGANSGSEETQYF. Here the CDR3 DNA reads TGCGGTGCCAATAGCGGGAGTGAAGAGACCCAGTACTTC.

This chain connects TRBV7-9 to TRBJ2-7; 8 bases match TRBD2. The CDR3 extends over 18 amino acids. In germline, CDR1 is SEHNR, CDR2 FQNEAQ (reference sequence). The J segment lost 0 bases and the V segment lost 5 bases, leaving 15 bases of the junction unmatched. CDR3 sequence: CASSPRTSTREDSYEQYF. CDR3 DNA: TGTGCCAGCAGCCCAAGAACCTCGACGCGGGAGGACTCCTACGAGCAGTACTTC. The whole variable domain, filled in from reference TRBV7-9 and TRBJ2-7, reads DTGVSQNPRHKITKRGQNVTFRCDPISEHNRLYWYRQTLGQGPEFLTYFQNEAQLEKSRLLSDRFSAERPKGSFSTLEIQRTEQGDSAMYLCASSPRTSTREDSYEQYFGPGTRLTVT.

Only one count was recorded for this clonotype. A read error is possible here, since a much larger clone lies one base away. The chain links TRBV15 to TRBJ2-7, with D perhaps given as TRBD1 or TRBD2 (5 bases each). The CDR3 loop spans 15 amino acids. CDR1 LNHNV and CDR2 YYDKDF come from the germline V gene (reference sequence). V was pared by 3 bases and J by 6 bases, with 18 bases between. DNA of the CDR3: TGTGCCACCAGCAGTGAGGGGCAGGGTCCGATCGAGCAGTACTTC. Its protein product is CATSSEGQGPIEQYF.

This clonotype was seen ten or more times. The J gene is TRBJ2-5, the V gene TRBV7-6, with 8 positions matching TRBD2. J lost 1 base, V lost 3 bases, and 7 bases had no gene match. Per the germline V gene, CDR1 is SGHVS and CDR2 is FNYEAQ. This CDR3 is 16 amino acids long. CDR3: CASSFTREVLQETQYF. CDR3 DNA sequence: TGTGCCAGCAGCTTCACGCGGGAGGTTCTCCAAGAGACCCAGTACTTC.

The table lists this clonotype with many counts. This chain connects TRBV3-1 to TRBJ1-4; D not resolved. Trimming cost V 0 bases and J 8 bases, with 16 bases left between them. CDR1 LGHDT and CDR2 YNNKEL come from the germline V gene (reference sequence). The CDR3 covers 16 residues. The CDR3 protein is CASSQEAKGMGEKLFF. The CDR3 bases are TGTGCCAGCAGCCAAGAAGCGAAGGGCATGGGCGAAAAACTGTTTTTT.

This clonotype was counted ten times or more. The chain employs TRBV29-1 and TRBJ2-3; no definite D call. Trimming stripped 7 bases from V and 2 bases from J, with 7 bases between. Germline V gene lookup returns CDR1 SQVTM and CDR2 ANQGSEA. The CDR3 consists of 11 residues. CDR3 DNA: TGCAGCGGTATTAACACAGATACGCAGTATTTT. Translated, it gives CSGINTDTQYF.